These 8 T cell receptor beta chains originate from one sample sequenced in a study of blood T cells in healthy people across ages. Then a second PCR, running about 6 to 12 cycles, was carried out with a sample-barcoded 5' primer and a J-beta primer mix. TCRdb re-called the 5' RACE reads with MiXCR, one entry per CDR3 protein. The repertoire holds some 1.6 million distinct CDR3 sequences, with roughly 32% as singletons. Sequenced: blood. The origin of the receptors is a woman in her twenties or thirties in good health.

The chain is built from TRBV12-3 or TRBV12-4 and TRBJ1-2; TRBD1 might be the D (6 bases). V was clipped by 5 bases and J by 5 bases, with 15 bases between them. The CDR3 contains 14 residues. The CDR3 DNA reads as TGTGCCAGCAGTGGGAGAGACAGGCCTTATGGCTACACCTTC. It encodes CASSGRDRPYGYTF.

There are many counts of this clonotype. This chain joins TRBV29-1 and TRBJ2-7; TRBD1 might be the D (6 bases). V was trimmed by 5 bases and J by 3 bases, leaving 14 bases between them. The CDR3 spans 13 residues. Per the germline V gene, CDR1 is SQVTM and CDR2 is ANQGSEA. This chain's CDR3 is CSVTDRPNYEQYF. CDR3 nucleotides: TGCAGCGTTACAGACAGGCCGAACTACGAGCAGTACTTC.

The V gene is TRBV27, the J gene TRBJ2-7, with TRBD1 identical over 8 bases. The CDR3 loop spans 13 amino acids. The germline V gene encodes CDR1 MNHEY and CDR2 SMNVEV (reference sequence). V lost 5 bases to trimming and J lost 12 bases; unmatched junction nucleotides: 12. CDR3 protein: CASSPGQTGVMYF. DNA of the CDR3: TGTGCCAGCAGTCCCGGGCAGACAGGGGTTATGTACTTC.

With respect to this clonotype: Sequence at one end of the junction differs from germline and may be a read error. This sequence joins TRBV2 and TRBJ2-3, with unresolved D. CDR3 length equals 13 residues. Germline V CDR1 and CDR2: SNHLY, FYNNEI. The CDR3 coding sequence is TGTGCCAGCAGTGCCCCTATCACAGATAGGCAGTATTTT. This translates into CASSAPITDRQYF.

V usage is TRBV2 and J usage is TRBJ1-1; a possible D gene is TRBD1 (5 bases). CDR1 is SNHLY and CDR2 is FYNNEI in the germline V gene. There are 14 residues in the CDR3. Trimming took 8 bases from V and 1 from J, leaving 14 bases between them. CDR3: CASLRGRGNTEAFF. DNA for the CDR3: TGTGCCAGCTTGAGGGGCCGCGGGAACACTGAAGCTTTCTTT.

Here the CDR3 DNA reads TGTGCCAGCAGTAACGACAGGGGGGCCTACGAGCAGTACTTC. This translates into CASSNDRGAYEQYF. V is TRBV6-1 and J is TRBJ2-7; 9 nucleotides agree with TRBD1. V lost 5 bases and J lost 2; bases outside the gene matches: 4. The germline CDR1 and CDR2 sequences are MNHNS and SASEGT. This CDR3 is built from 14 residues.

This clonotype was seen more than once but under ten times. The chain links TRBV10-3 to TRBJ2-1; a weak D match, TRBD1 (6 bases). Germline V gene lookup returns CDR1 ENHRY and CDR2 SYGVKD. CDR3 length: 14 residues. Between the trimmed V and J ends, which lost 7 bases and 5 bases, there was a span of 15 bases. CDR3 sequence: CAINRDKINNEQFF. The CDR3 DNA follows: TGTGCCATCAACCGGGACAAGATAAACAATGAGCAGTTCTTC.

This clonotype was recorded many times. J is TRBJ2-5 and V is TRBV12-3 or TRBV12-4; D uncertain. The CDR3 covers 15 residues. Trimming pared 6 bases from V and 2 bases from J, leaving 16 bases between. CDR3 nucleotides: TGTGCCAGCAGCCCCGACGGCAATCCACAAGAGACCCAGTACTTC. Translated, it gives CASSPDGNPQETQYF.